Listed here are 5 T cell receptor beta chains from one sample, sequenced in a study of blood T cell repertoires in COVID-19. Only in-frame clones appear in the TCRdb table, and some are missing; sequencing was by immunoSEQ multiplex PCR. The sample has 55,000 to 75,000 clones; about 81% are singletons. Sequencing was carried out using peripheral blood. The receptors come from a human donor in a cohort sampled during active COVID-19.

The rearrangement links TRBV15 to TRBJ2-5; TRBD2 might be the D (5 bases). The CDR3 consists of 13 residues. The germline gives CDR1 LNHNV, CDR2 YYDKDF (reference sequence). The V end lost 0 bases, the J end lost 5 bases, and 7 bases lay between the germline ends. The CDR3 DNA reads as TGTGCCACCAGCAGAGATCCGGGGGAGACCCAGTACTTC. Encoded protein: CATSRDPGETQYF.

The chain links TRBV19 to TRBJ1-4; TRBD1 agrees at 8 bases. V shed 10 bases, J shed 4 bases, and the junction held 11 bases outside the gene matches. CDR1 is LNHDA, CDR2 SQIVND, per germline (reference sequence). There are 15 residues in the CDR3. CDR3 residues: CATGQGEGYNEKLFF. CDR3 bases: TGTGCCACCGGACAGGGAGAGGGGTATAATGAAAAACTGTTTTTT. Combining the CDR3 with reference TRBV19 and TRBJ1-4 gives the whole variable domain DGGITQSPKYLFRKEGQNVTLSCEQNLNHDAMYWYRQDPGQGLRLIYYSQIVNDFQKGDIAEGYSVSREKKESFPLTVTSAQKNPTAFYLCATGQGEGYNEKLFFGSGTQLSVL.

The V call is TRBV18, the J call TRBJ1-4; maybe TRBD1 (6 bases). Trimming took off 3 bases at V and 8 bases at J, with 10 bases between the two ends. Looked up from germline, CDR1 is KGHSH and CDR2 is LQKENI. This CDR3 is 13 amino acids long. For the CDR3, the DNA is TGTGCCAGCTCACCCGGGACACGGGAAAAACTGTTTTTT. This encodes CASSPGTREKLFF.

This clone came up a few times. The chain employs TRBV2 and TRBJ1-4, with a possible D match to TRBD1 (5 bases). V gave up 7 bases and J gave up 2 bases, with 14 bases separating them. The CDR3 contains 15 residues. From germline, CDR1 is SNHLY and CDR2 FYNNEI. CDR3 bases: TGTGCCAGCAATCCGAATGGGGGGACTAATGAAAAACTGTTTTTT. Protein product: CASNPNGGTNEKLFF.

This chain connects TRBV30 to TRBJ1-1; TRBD1 matches at 12 bases. This CDR3 comprises 17 residues. Trimming at V came to 3 bases and at J to 3 bases, leaving 11 bases not matched to a gene. Germline V gene data show CDR1 as GTSNPN and CDR2 as SVGIG (reference sequence). The CDR3 sequence: CAWSGHRDRGLDTEAFF. CDR3 bases: TGTGCCTGGAGCGGACATCGGGACAGGGGGCTCGACACTGAAGCTTTCTTT. Together with reference TRBV30 and TRBJ1-1, the CDR3 gives the full variable domain: SQTIHQWPATLVQPVGSPLSLECTVEGTSNPNLYWYRQAAGRGLQLLFYSVGIGQISSEVPQNLSASRPQDRQFILSSKKLLLSDSGFYLCAWSGHRDRGLDTEAFFGQGTRLTVV.